This record covers a single T cell receptor (beta chain). The data belong to a study of Graves' ophthalmopathy and Graves' hyperthyroidism. Per the germline V gene, CDR1 is MNHNS and CDR2 is SASEGT. Trimming took 6 bases from V and 6 from J, leaving 8 bases between them. The CDR3 loop spans 12 amino acids. The authors amplified TCR beta CDR3 regions from RNA transcripts. The authors performed first-round RT-PCR with HTBI primers and then a second-round multiplex PCR. TCRdb re-called the multiplex PCR reads with MiXCR, one entry per CDR3 protein. The sample comprises some 160,000 distinct CDR3 sequences, 39% of which are singletons, and less than 9.5% rests with the top ten.

The gene calls are TRBV6-1 and TRBJ2-2; D might be TRBD1 (6 bases). The sequencing input was peripheral blood. This clonotype was sampled from a man aged 25-45 years with Graves' ophthalmopathy. CDR3 residues: CASRTGSGELFF. CDR3 sequence (DNA): TGTGCCAGCAGAACAGGGTCCGGGGAGCTGTTTTTT.